One and the same sample provided the 22 T cell receptor beta chains below, sequenced in a study of blood T cell repertoires in COVID-19. Libraries were prepared by immunoSEQ multiplex PCR; TCRdb keeps only in-frame clonotypes and omits some of them. The table shows under 250,000 clones, with approximately 87% occurring only once. The sequencing input was peripheral blood. These receptors all come from a man in his 60s with acute or convalescent COVID-19.

The chain joins TRBV6-5 to TRBJ2-3; 8 bases line up with TRBD1. This CDR3 is 16 amino acids long. V shed 2 bases, J shed 2 bases, and the junction held 6 bases outside the gene matches. Per the germline V gene, CDR1 is MNHEY and CDR2 is SVGAGI. CDR3 coding DNA: TGTGCCAGCAGTTACGGGACAGGCGCCAACACAGATACGCAGTATTTT. The encoded protein is CASSYGTGANTDTQYF.

The genes are TRBV5-1 and TRBJ2-7; D is perhaps TRBD1 (6 bases). Between the trimmed V and J ends, which lost 0 bases and 2 bases, there was a span of 9 bases. This CDR3 is 14 amino acids long. CDR1 SGHRS and CDR2 YFSETQ come from the germline V gene. The CDR3 sequence is CASSLGTETYEQYF. The CDR3 DNA follows: TGCGCCAGCAGCTTGGGGACAGAAACCTACGAGCAGTACTTC.

This clone was counted a single time. The CDR3 spells CASSVVGSGNYNEQFF. The CDR3 nucleotides read TGTGCCAGCAGCGTAGTCGGGAGCGGGAACTACAATGAGCAGTTCTTC. This chain joins TRBV9 and TRBJ2-1; 7 nucleotides agree with TRBD2. The CDR3 length is 16 residues. The junction had 6 bases not matched to a gene; V was cut back by 0 bases and J by 3 bases. Looked up from germline, CDR1 is SGDLS and CDR2 is YYNGEE.

To note about this clone: Other nucleotide sequences in the sample specify the same CDR3. V and J are TRBV27 and TRBJ1-1, with TRBD1 as a possible D gene (6 bases). Germline values: CDR1 MNHEY, CDR2 SMNVEV (reference sequence). V was pared by 6 bases and J by 2 bases, with 10 bases between. The CDR3 runs 13 residues. The CDR3 protein is CASSYRENTEAFF. Here the CDR3 DNA reads TGTGCCAGCAGCTACAGGGAAAACACTGAAGCTTTCTTT.

The J gene is TRBJ1-1, the V gene TRBV6-6, with 9 bases aligning to TRBD1. This CDR3 has 15 amino acids. Germline CDR1 MNHNY, CDR2 SVGAGI (reference sequence). Trimming took 3 bases from V and 6 from J; bases not matched to a gene: 8. CDR3: CASSYTGQGDAEAFF. CDR3 DNA: TGTGCCAGCAGTTATACGGGACAGGGTGATGCTGAAGCTTTCTTT.

V gene TRBV5-4 combines with J gene TRBJ1-1; D not certain. Germline CDR1 SGHNT, CDR2 YYREEE (reference sequence). The CDR3 consists of 14 residues. V was shortened by 0 bases and J by 6 bases, with 12 bases between the two germline ends. Here the CDR3 reads CASSLDLSSPEAFF. In nucleotides, the CDR3 is TGTGCCAGCAGCTTGGATTTGAGTAGCCCTGAAGCTTTCTTT. Drawing the rest from reference TRBV5-4 and TRBJ1-1, the complete variable domain is ETGVTQSPTHLIKTRGQQVTLRCSSQSGHNTVSWYQQALGQGPQFIFQYYREEENGRGNFPPRFSGLQFPNYSSELNVNALELDDSALYLCASSLDLSSPEAFFGQGTRLTVV.

The rearrangement joins TRBV25-1 to TRBJ2-7; TRBD1 matches at 10 bases. The CDR3 has 16 residues. V trimming: 1 base; J trimming: 3 bases; junction bases outside the gene matches: 6. From germline, CDR1 is MGHDK and CDR2 SYGVNS. DNA of the CDR3: TGTGCCAGCAGTGAATCCGGGACAGGGGTCAGCTACGAGCAGTACTTC. Translation gives CASSESGTGVSYEQYF.

The chain uses TRBV11-3 and TRBJ2-7; TRBD2 matches at 14 bases. The CDR3 extends over 18 amino acids. From germline, CDR1 is SGHNT and CDR2 YENEEA. V lost 3 bases, J lost 6 bases, and 13 bases stayed unmatched. The CDR3 sequence is CASSFGLAGGPGRREQYF. The CDR3 nucleotides are TGTGCCAGCAGCTTCGGACTAGCGGGAGGTCCAGGGCGTCGCGAGCAGTACTTC. The complete variable domain, with remaining parts taken from reference TRBV11-3 and TRBJ2-7, reads EAGVVQSPRYKIIEKKQPVAFWCNPISGHNTLYWYLQNLGQGPELLIRYENEEAVDDSQLPKDRFSAERLKGVDSTLKIQPAELGDSAVYLCASSFGLAGGPGRREQYFGPGTRLTVT.

This clone was counted a few times. V gene TRBV3-1 (or the pseudogene TRBV3-2) combines with J gene TRBJ2-1; 11 nucleotides agree with TRBD2. The CDR3 has 14 amino acids. Looked up from germline, CDR1 is LGHDT and CDR2 is YNNKEL (reference sequence). The V segment lost 4 bases and the J segment 5 bases; nucleotides outside the gene matches: 1. CDR3 nucleotides: TGTGCCAGCAGCCTGACTAGCGGGAACAATGAGCAGTTCTTC. It translates to CASSLTSGNNEQFF.

The sample holds one count of this clone. The chain recombines TRBV4-3 with TRBJ2-2; D unresolved. V lost 0 bases and J 3 bases, leaving 11 bases between the germline ends. The CDR3 spans 16 residues. The V gene's germline CDR1 is LGHNA and CDR2 YSLEER. CDR3 sequence: CASSQEVRRYTGELFF. Written as DNA, the CDR3 is TGCGCCAGCAGCCAAGAGGTTAGGAGATACACCGGGGAGCTGTTTTTT.

This clone occurred once. The chain uses TRBV6-1 and TRBJ2-1, with 8 bases that match TRBD2. Germline assignment: CDR1 MNHNS and CDR2 SASEGT. The CDR3 totals 14 residues. Trimming cost V 2 bases and J 5 bases; bases outside gene matches: 2. CDR3 region: CASSEFGRDNEQFF. CDR3 DNA sequence: TGTGCCAGCAGTGAATTCGGGAGGGACAATGAGCAGTTCTTC.

J is TRBJ2-7 and V is TRBV19; 7 nucleotides line up with TRBD2. The ends lost 3 bases at V and 2 bases at J; junction bases unmatched: 4. Germline-derived CDR1 and CDR2 are LNHDA and SQIVND (reference sequence). The CDR3 consists of 14 residues. CDR3 residues: CASSITSATYEQYF. CDR3 DNA sequence: TGTGCCAGTAGTATCACTAGCGCTACCTACGAGCAGTACTTC.

This clone was observed a few times. The rearrangement joins TRBV5-6 to TRBJ1-5, with 9 bases fitting TRBD1. V gave up 4 bases and J gave up 4 bases; unmatched junction bases: 6. Germline assignment: CDR1 SGHDT and CDR2 YYEEEE. The length of the CDR3 is 15 residues. As DNA, the CDR3 is TGTGCCAGCAGCCCACAGGGGGCTCGGAATCAGCCCCAGCATTTT. Amino acid sequence: CASSPQGARNQPQHF.

This chain joins TRBV19 and TRBJ1-2; 7 bases align to TRBD1. This CDR3 contains 14 residues. V lost 5 bases, J lost 5 bases, and 8 bases stayed unmatched. Germline CDR1 is LNHDA and CDR2 is SQIVND (reference sequence). CDR3 protein: CASSPTGVKYGYTF. CDR3 coding DNA: TGTGCCAGTAGTCCTACAGGGGTAAAGTATGGCTACACCTTC.

The chain uses TRBV24-1 and TRBJ1-2, with TRBD1 matching 7 bases. The length of the CDR3 is 14 residues. Looked up from germline, CDR1 is KGHDR and CDR2 is SFDVKD. The V gene end was trimmed by 4 bases and the J gene end by 8 bases; junction bases not matched to a gene: 9. The DNA of the CDR3 is TGTGCCACCAGTGACCCCAAGACAGGGCGCGGCTACACCTTC. This translates into CATSDPKTGRGYTF.

The rearrangement links TRBV24-1 to TRBJ2-2; 10 positions agree with TRBD1. The CDR3 is 18 residues long. V was clipped by 5 bases and J by 3 bases; unmatched bases: 11. Germline values: CDR1 KGHDR, CDR2 SFDVKD. CDR3 DNA sequence: TGTGCCACCAGTGCCCCCTCCGGGACAGGGGTGCACACCGGGGAGCTGTTTTTT. Its protein is CATSAPSGTGVHTGELFF.

The chain combines TRBV5-1 with TRBJ1-4; D remains ambiguous. V was pared by 1 base and J by 6 bases, with 13 bases between. The CDR3 loop spans 15 amino acids. Germline CDR1 and CDR2: SGHRS and YFSETQ. The CDR3, as DNA: TGCGCCAGCAGCTTGAACGTGGGTGGAGATGAAAAACTGTTTTTT. Translating it yields CASSLNVGGDEKLFF.

The V call is TRBV6-5, the J call TRBJ2-7; 11 nucleotides agree with TRBD1. The germline V gene encodes CDR1 MNHEY and CDR2 SVGAGI. This CDR3 comprises 15 residues. V lost 2 bases, J lost 2 bases, and 2 bases stayed unmatched. CDR3 in amino acids: CASSYGGQGAYEQYF. The CDR3 DNA follows: TGTGCCAGCAGTTACGGGGGACAGGGGGCCTACGAGCAGTACTTC.

The J gene is TRBJ2-7, the V gene TRBV27; 7 bases match TRBD1. The CDR3 covers 13 residues. V was clipped by 4 bases and J by 2 bases; unmatched bases: 2. CDR1 MNHEY and CDR2 SMNVEV come from the germline V gene (reference sequence). In DNA form, the CDR3 reads TGTGCCAGCAGTTGGGACAGCACCTACGAGCAGTACTTC. Translating gives CASSWDSTYEQYF.

The chain links TRBV5-1 to TRBJ1-4, with 10 bases lining up with TRBD1. Germline values: CDR1 SGHRS, CDR2 YFSETQ. The V gene end was trimmed by 4 bases and the J gene end by 8 bases; junction bases not matched to a gene: 14. This CDR3 comprises 17 residues. CDR3 coding DNA: TGCGCCAGCAGCCCGGGCCGGGACAGGGGAAAAGGGGAAAAACTGTTTTTT. It yields the protein CASSPGRDRGKGEKLFF.

V gene TRBV28 combines with J gene TRBJ1-3, with no clear D. The V end lost 3 bases, the J end lost 0 bases, and 12 bases lay between the germline ends. Germline V lookup: CDR1 MDHEN, CDR2 SYDVKM. This CDR3 region has 16 residues. CDR3 nucleotide sequence: TGTGCCAGCAGTTTGGGTGGGCAACACTCTGGAAACACCATATATTTT. Translation: CASSLGGQHSGNTIYF.

The genes are TRBV11-3 and TRBJ2-7; TRBD1 matches at 7 bases. V was clipped by 10 bases and J by 2 bases; unmatched bases: 8. The CDR3 totals 13 residues. CDR1 is SGHNT and CDR2 is YENEEA in the germline V gene. The CDR3 region is CATSRGQTYEQYF. For the CDR3, the DNA is TGTGCCACCTCCCGGGGACAGACCTACGAGCAGTACTTC.